These T cell receptor beta chains were read from a single sample in a study of regulatory T cells in long-lasting Graves disease. TCRdb called the multiplex PCR reads again in MiXCR, with one record for every CDR3 protein. This sample has roughly 400,000 distinct CDR3 sequences, with about a fifth found just once. This specimen was peripheral blood mononuclear cells (PBMCs), taken when the disease was refractory, from a patient treated with antithyroid drugs. These receptors came from a female donor with Graves disease. Each CDR3 is given with its conserved first and last residue. The D gene is left open where the match is weak. Only some rows state a clone size, as once, few, many or a class for expanded clones.

V: TRBV11-2; D: TRBD1; size: many; J: TRBJ2-7; CDR3: CASSLGDRLRWEQYF; DNA: TGTGCCAGCAGCTTAGGGGACAGGCTACGGTGGGAGCAGTACTTC
V: TRBV7-2; D: -; size: -; J: TRBJ1-1; CDR3: CASSPRLNIEAFF; DNA: TGTGCCAGCAGCCCGAGGTTGAACATTGAAGCTTTCTTT
V: TRBV6-1; D: TRBD1; size: -; J: TRBJ2-7; CDR3: CASSGTTGGRYEQYF; DNA: TGTGCCAGCAGTGGCACCACAGGGGGACGCTACGAGCAGTACTTC
V: TRBV11-1; D: -; size: many; J: TRBJ1-1; CDR3: CASSSLGEAFF; DNA: TGTGCCAGCAGCTCATTAGGGGAAGCTTTCTTT
V: TRBV10-1; D: TRBD2; size: -; J: TRBJ2-4; CDR3: CASSESLAGVENIQYF; DNA: TGCGCCAGCAGTGAGTCCCTAGCGGGAGTGGAAAACATTCAGTACTTC
V: TRBV7-9; D: TRBD2; size: -; J: TRBJ2-1; CDR3: CASRQSGSGDEQFF; DNA: TGTGCCAGCAGACAGAGCGGGAGCGGGGATGAGCAGTTCTTC
V: TRBV2; D: -; size: many; J: TRBJ2-5; CDR3: CASTRGQQETQYF; DNA: TGTGCCAGCACCCGGGGGCAGCAAGAGACCCAGTACTTC
V: TRBV6-2/TRBV6-3; D: TRBD1; size: few; J: TRBJ1-1; CDR3: CASSAGTGLTEAFF; DNA: TGTGCCAGCAGTGCCGGGACAGGGCTCACTGAAGCTTTCTTT
V: TRBV11-1; D: TRBD1; size: many; J: TRBJ1-4; CDR3: CASSEGTAVLATNEKLFF; DNA: TGTGCCAGCAGCGAAGGGACAGCTGTCCTTGCAACTAATGAAAAACTGTTTTTT
V: TRBV25-1; D: -; size: few; J: TRBJ2-4; CDR3: CASSEAEEVKNIQYF; DNA: TGTGCCAGCAGTGAGGCTGAGGAAGTCAAAAACATTCAGTACTTC
V: TRBV29-1; D: -; size: many; J: TRBJ2-7; CDR3: CSVEDGGQGSEQYF; DNA: TGCAGCGTTGAAGATGGCGGCCAGGGGTCCGAGCAGTACTTC
V: TRBV28; D: -; size: many; J: TRBJ1-2; CDR3: CASSLQSGYGYTF; DNA: TGTGCCAGCAGCTTACAGTCAGGCTATGGCTACACCTTC
V: TRBV27; D: -; size: -; J: TRBJ1-5; CDR3: CASSFGGANQPQHF; DNA: TGTGCCAGCAGTTTTGGGGGGGCAAATCAGCCCCAGCATTTT
V: TRBV7-2; D: -; size: -; J: TRBJ1-4; CDR3: CASGSSPRGGQNEKLFF; DNA: TGTGCCAGCGGCTCCTCGCCGCGGGGGGGTCAAAATGAAAAACTGTTTTTT
V: TRBV28; D: -; size: many; J: TRBJ1-2; CDR3: CASSLGRGTVYGYTF; DNA: TGTGCCAGCAGTTTAGGCCGGGGAACTGTCTATGGCTACACCTTC
V: TRBV3-1; D: -; size: -; J: TRBJ2-6; CDR3: CASSQWGGQRSGANVLTF; DNA: TGTGCCAGCAGCCAATGGGGGGGACAACGCTCTGGGGCCAACGTCCTGACTTTC
V: TRBV5-1; D: -; size: -; J: TRBJ1-4; CDR3: CASSLAQYNEKLFF; DNA: TGCGCCAGCAGCTTGGCACAGTATAATGAAAAACTGTTTTTT
V: TRBV12-3/TRBV12-4; D: -; size: few; J: TRBJ2-1; CDR3: CASSYSGLYNEQFF; DNA: TGTGCCAGCAGTTATAGCGGATTATACAATGAGCAGTTCTTC
V: TRBV6-1; D: -; size: -; J: TRBJ1-1; CDR3: CASRPRALENTEAFF; DNA: TGTGCCAGCAGACCCAGGGCGCTTGAGAACACTGAAGCTTTCTTT
V: TRBV11-2; D: -; size: few; J: TRBJ2-7; CDR3: CASSFGSLSYEQYF; DNA: TGTGCCAGCAGCTTCGGTTCTCTCTCCTACGAGCAGTACTTC
V: TRBV28; D: TRBD1; size: -; J: TRBJ1-5; CDR3: CASSLPWAGGRNQPQHF; DNA: TGTGCCAGCAGCCTCCCTTGGGCAGGGGGCCGCAATCAGCCCCAGCATTTT
V: TRBV6-9; D: -; size: -; J: TRBJ2-7; CDR3: CASSWGTEQYF; DNA: TGTGCCAGCAGTTGGGGTACCGAGCAGTACTTC